This is a list of T cell receptor beta chains from one sample in a study of cytotoxic CD8 clonotypes in ibrutinib-treated CLL. This table comes from immunoSEQ multiplex PCR, and its TCRdb copy is limited to in-frame clones, with some not included. The sample contains roughly 250,000 clones, roughly 74% of which appear only once. The starting material was PBMCs, obtained after 24 months of ibrutinib treatment. These receptors were collected from a human donor with chronic lymphocytic leukemia. Both conserved end residues are part of each CDR3. A D gene is named only where the DNA matches it firmly. Size is omitted from some rows. Given values are once, few, many or a class for expanded clones.

>TRBJ2-4|NA|TRBV5-1|NA
CASSLDSPKNIQYF
TGCGCCAGCAGCTTGGACAGTCCCAAAAACATTCAGTACTTC
>TRBJ1-2|NA|TRBV6-5|once
CASSLTGEVGYTF
TGTGCCAGCAGTTTGACAGGCGAGGTTGGCTACACCTTC
>TRBJ2-2|NA|TRBV9|NA
CATRRSGNTGELFF
TGTGCCACCCGACGGTCGGGCAACACCGGGGAGCTGTTTTTT
>TRBJ1-5|NA|TRBV6-5|once
CASSYSLVSPQHF
TGTGCCAGCAGTTATTCCCTTGTGAGCCCCCAGCATTTT
>TRBJ2-1|TRBD2|TRBV7-2|NA
CASSLVAGGSYNEQFF
TGTGCCAGCAGCTTAGTAGCGGGAGGGTCCTACAATGAGCAGTTCTTC
>TRBJ2-7|NA|TRBV9|NA
CASSVVDSSYEQYF
TGTGCCAGCAGCGTAGTGGACAGTTCCTACGAGCAGTACTTC
>TRBJ2-7|NA|TRBV28|NA
CASSKGVEQYF
TGTGCCAGCAGCAAAGGGGTCGAGCAGTACTTC
>TRBJ2-7|NA|TRBV2|NA
CASSEVTLLGDYEQYF
TGTGCCAGCAGTGAAGTGACACTCCTAGGGGACTACGAGCAGTACTTC
>TRBJ2-3|NA|TRBV7-9|NA
CANSLPRGDTQYF
TGTGCCAACAGCTTACCCCGCGGAGATACGCAGTATTTT
>TRBJ2-3|TRBD2|TRBV5-1|NA
CASSSLLAERTDTQYF
TGCGCCAGCAGCTCCCTACTAGCGGAACGCACAGATACGCAGTATTTT
>TRBJ1-1|NA|TRBV6-6|NA
CASSYGGPEAFF
TGTGCCAGCAGTTACGGGGGGCCTGAAGCTTTCTTT
>TRBJ1-2|TRBD1|TRBV9|NA
CASSVALGQGGLGGYTF
TGTGCCAGCAGCGTAGCTCTCGGACAGGGGGGATTAGGCGGCTACACCTTC
>TRBJ2-7|TRBD2|TRBV30|NA
CAWEGGSTYEQYF
TGTGCCTGGGAGGGAGGGTCCACCTACGAGCAGTACTTC
>TRBJ1-1|TRBD1|TRBV4-1|few
CASSQDPTGTPEAFF
TGCGCCAGCAGCCAAGATCCGACAGGGACCCCTGAAGCTTTCTTT
>TRBJ2-4|NA|TRBV25-1|NA
CASSAQKASTAKNIQYF
TGTGCCAGCAGTGCCCAAAAAGCGAGTACGGCCAAAAACATTCAGTACTTC
>TRBJ2-1|NA|TRBV30|NA
CAWGHGNYERDYNEQFF
TGTGCCTGGGGCCATGGGAATTACGAGAGAGATTACAATGAGCAGTTCTTC
>TRBJ2-7|TRBD2|TRBV6-5|NA
CASSYRAGDISYEQYF
TGTGCCAGCAGTTACCGAGCGGGAGATATCTCCTACGAGCAGTACTTC
>TRBJ2-7|TRBD1|TRBV5-5|NA
CASSFETGGYEQYF
TGTGCCAGCAGCTTTGAGACAGGGGGCTACGAGCAGTACTTC
>TRBJ2-1|NA|TRBV11-2|NA
CASSLVKGLGTYNEQFF
TGTGCCAGCAGCTTAGTGAAGGGACTCGGGACCTACAATGAGCAGTTCTTC
>TRBJ1-1|NA|TRBV30|NA
CAWIRENTEAFF
TGTGCCTGGATTCGAGAAAACACTGAAGCTTTCTTT
>TRBJ1-5|TRBD1|TRBV2|NA
CAGSRDSRWQHF
TGTGCCGGGTCCCGGGACAGCCGATGGCAGCATTTT
>TRBJ2-7|NA|TRBV5-4|NA
CASSSPRDTYEQYF
TGTGCCAGCAGCTCACCTCGGGACACATACGAGCAGTACTTC
>TRBJ1-2|NA|TRBV7-2|once
CASSSQVDGGYTF
TGTGCCAGCAGCTCTCAAGTCGATGGAGGCTACACCTTC
>TRBJ2-1|NA|TRBV18|NA
CASSSDRFNEQFF
TGTGCCAGCTCATCGGACAGATTCAATGAGCAGTTCTTC
>TRBJ1-5|NA|TRBV6-5|NA
CASSPRTVNQPQHF
TGTGCCAGCAGTCCCAGGACAGTAAATCAGCCCCAGCATTTT
>TRBJ2-3|NA|TRBV28|NA
CASSLGLSTDTQYF
TGTGCCAGCAGTTTGGGTTTAAGCACAGATACGCAGTATTTT